Included here is one TCR beta chain sequence, with context. This clone was recorded only once. Its recognized antigen is unknown. No base qualities exist here, and no much larger clone lies one base off it. CDR1 SGDLS and CDR2 YYNGEE were looked up in the germline V gene. The CDR3 holds 17 amino acids from the cysteine to the phenylalanine. Only the CDR3 portion is preserved as DNA: 51 bases, with reading frame beginning at the first base. Trimmed from V: 0 bases; trimmed from J: 1 base; junction bases lacking a gene match: 7. In total, more than 500 healthy bone marrow donors made up the cohort. All cohort members were sampled while nominally healthy, although unrecorded immune exposures were likely present. The donor was CMV seropositive and belonged to the group of a few hundred seropositive cohort members. A peripheral blood sample was provided by each donor, and peripheral blood mononuclear cells were used for TCR beta sequencing. The Qiagen DNeasy Blood Extraction Kit was used to extract genomic DNA from the blood cell samples.

The data were obtained in a study of cytomegalovirus exposure and HLA in healthy donors (dated by TCRdb to the late 2010s). With respect to the entire study: In an earlier analysis of some 610 of the donors, around 300 Gb of sequence data and some 120 million unique TCR beta sequences from 180 million or so T cells were reported. Donor age, sex, ethnicity and CMV serostatus were compiled together with the repertoire data. The aim of the study was to test whether cataloging public T cell receptors could identify signatures of past pathogen exposure. Approximately 310 gigabases of sequencing data and 80 million or so unique TCR sequences were included in an early release covering roughly 700 HLA-typed donors. Every discovery cohort repertoire had been produced on one sequencing platform. In addition to the first cohort of roughly 700 subjects, a separate validation cohort of approximately 130 different subjects was used. The study used immunosequencing to profile the T cell repertoires of about 670 subjects and linked those repertoires to cytomegalovirus serostatus. To decide whether each TCR beta V gene segment behaved as functional or pseudogenic, an earlier analysis of fewer than 750 of the donors relied on high-throughput TCR beta sequencing. A later analysis re-analyzed previously published TCR beta repertoires from 500 to 700 donors and added high-resolution HLA genotyping to study TCR occurrence patterns. HLA typing included class I and class II loci at four-digit resolution. A later genetic analysis used genome-wide SNP genotypes for about 60% of the roughly 700 donors, treating that subset as a discovery cohort. On average, roughly 250,000 unique TCR beta nucleotide sequences were sequenced per donor among about 400 genotyped donors of the cohort, with about 17% of those sequences being non-productive. Among the roughly 390 genotyped donors, approximately 77% belonged to the genetic ancestry cluster associated with self-reported Caucasian donors. To predict cytomegalovirus infection status, the study brought together high-throughput TCR immunosequencing, statistical association of individual TCRs with disease status, and machine learning. Rather than using new phenotypic data, the later analysis identified candidate immune exposures from TCR beta sequences and from how often those sequences occurred across donors. Typing coverage varied by locus: about 620-640 donors for A, B, C, DRB1 and DQB1; approximately 560 for DQA1; over 600 for DPA1; 450 to 480 for DPB1. About five DR-DQ haplotypes were treated as single units for association and clustering because of strong linkage in the cohort. Study-wide conclusions, independent of this receptor: Broadly in line with IMGT annotations, most TCR beta V segments showed up in productive rearrangements about 90% or about 30% of the time in an earlier analysis of several hundred of the donors. The authors suggested that the approach could potentially be extended to other disease states and immunological phenotypes. Immune exposure information for the cohort was limited to CMV serostatus. In both the original and validation cohorts, the classifier was reported to diagnose cytomegalovirus status with high specificity and sensitivity. In a later analysis, TCR association rates were found to vary across HLA loci, with the most associated TCRs seen for DRB1 alleles and the fewest for HLA-C alleles. The cohort was sequenced for TCR beta chains only, and without alpha or paired-chain data the features that could be detected were limited. Several of the top co-occurrence clusters appeared to be linked to parvovirus B19, influenza, CMV and Epstein-Barr virus, according to a later analysis. A later analysis associated about 16,000 TCR beta sequences with specific HLA alleles at a false discovery rate of 0.05. In the study, some 160 TCR beta chains were listed as associated with cytomegalovirus. V-gene and J-gene trimming of TCR beta chains was associated with a missense DCLRE1C variant in a later genetic analysis, and the association was replicated in an independent cohort. In vitro tests confirmed that a few of the cytomegalovirus-associated TCR beta chains recognize cytomegalovirus antigens. When HLA alleles, especially DR and DQ, strongly co-occurred, TCR associations were difficult to assign to individual alleles. The earlier analysis of nearly 600 of the donors excluded some 16 rarely observed V segments, including chromosome 9 orphons, because counts were too low. Some IMGT-functional V segments, including TRBV6-2 and TRBV6-3, could not be distinguished by the 87-base-pair reads and were therefore excluded. A cluster of highly shared sequence variants was judged likely to be a technical artifact of the sequencing pipeline. A further reported finding was that TCR beta sequences accurately predicted the HLA-A and HLA-B alleles for most subjects in the first cohort. Linkage disequilibrium might explain the correlated functional status among segregating V segments, but an unknown experimental factor could not be ruled out. Presence/absence analyses assumed roughly uniform sequencing depth across donors, an assumption that may not hold. Most TCR sequences were observed very rarely across donors, whereas some public TCRs were present in many individuals. In a later analysis, most CMV-associated TCR beta chains were found to appear HLA-restricted, with HLA associations seemingly driven largely by CMV exposure. In a later genetic analysis, fewer N-insertions in productive TCRs were reported among donors in an Asian-associated ancestry cluster than the roughly 710-donor mean. HLA typing was unavailable for some donors at each locus, so association tests used only the typed subset. Compared with equally common non-associated chains, HLA-associated TCR beta chains in a later analysis were more clonally expanded and had lower generation probabilities.

Library construction relied on the immunoSEQ multiplex PCR assay. For the multiplex PCR, a mixture combining 60 forward primers for TCR Vbeta segments and 13 reverse primers for TCR Jbeta segments was used. A multiplex PCR assay on genomic DNA amplified the CDR3 region of rearranged TCR beta genes. The amplified TCR beta libraries were sequenced on the Illumina HiSeq System as 87-base-pair reads. The study's processing was this. In a later analysis, about 80 million unique TCR beta chains were counted across the roughly 610 repertoires, and about 10 million of these chains were shared by at least two donors. Raw reads were error-corrected and collapsed into unique sequences by a nearest-neighbor algorithm in which closely related sequences were merged to remove PCR and sequencing errors. V, D and J gene segments were assigned by aligning CDR3 sequences to IMGT reference sequences. For a sequence to be retained, a match of at least six nucleotides to both a V gene segment and a J gene segment was required. Rearrangements were called productive when the CDR3 lacked stop codons and stayed in frame with V and J; all others were non-productive. Following IMGT convention, CDR3 was defined as the stretch from the second conserved V-encoded cysteine up to the conserved J-encoded phenylalanine. Sequences without an unambiguous match to a single V gene segment were excluded from the earlier analysis of approximately 560 of the donors. In an earlier analysis of roughly 600 of the donors, a V segment was called functional when productive rearrangements were above 56.7%, and segregating when the standard deviation between donors exceeded 5%. A statistical classification framework was built for diagnosing cytomegalovirus status from the catalog of TCR beta chain sequences. In a later analysis, V and J genes were assigned by comparing TCR nucleotide sequences against IMGT/GENE-DB human TR gene sequences. A later analysis assigned CDR3 sequences and most-parsimonious VDJ recombination scenarios with the TCRdist pipeline. In a later analysis, every TCR beta chain was defined by the combination of its CDR3 amino acid sequence and its V-gene family, and reads without a unique V-gene family were dropped. To address suspected cross-contamination and a sequencing artifact, a later analysis removed 450 to 700 highly shared, low-generation-probability nucleotide sequences. A later analysis calculated a clonal expansion index for each public chain from normalized within-repertoire ranks of inferred template counts. In a later analysis, generation probabilities were computed using a VDJ recombination model fitted to out-of-frame rearrangements, and the results were checked against IGoR. In a later analysis, hypergeometric tests were used to score TCR-TCR, TCR-HLA and TCR-CMV co-occurrence, with a repertoire-size bias correction applied to TCR pairs. False discovery rates were estimated in a later analysis by permuting HLA or CMV assignments 20 times. A later analysis grouped co-occurring TCRs with DBSCAN, adding TCRdist sequence similarity when clustering within HLA-allele-positive subsets. Repertoires with fewer than 30,000 or more than 120,000 public chains were left out of co-occurrence clustering, as were a few repertoires with anomalous nucleotide sharing. In TCRdb, the immuneACCESS table is reduced to in-frame sequences with V and J assigned. These tables do not hold every clone; where another copy was compared, an unresolved V gene accounts for under half, and the others remain unexplained. The V and J calls and clone size were taken over from that table, and D and trimming were inferred from the DNA. In this sample the table shows roughly 200,000 clones, around four fifths of which occur a single time. Jointly, the top ten make up over 1.5% of the sample.

The V and J segments used are TRBV9 and TRBJ2-1; 7 bases in between match TRBD2. This TCR was recovered from a man aged 35 to 55 in good health and CMV-seropositive. Sequencing was performed on PBMCs. The nucleotide sequence is given as TGTGCCAGCAGCGTAGACCCTACCGGGAGGTCCTACAATGAGCAGTTCTTC. It specifies CASSVDPTGRSYNEQFF.